Following are 27 T cell receptor beta chains from one sample sequenced in a study of CD8 T cells in Susac syndrome. A quantity of about 0.45 to 1 ug RNA underwent reverse transcription using random hexamers. One entry per CDR3 protein results from TCRdb running MiXCR on the immunoSEQ multiplex PCR reads. The sample records about 18,000 distinct CDR3 sequences, 85% to 95% being singletons. Sequencing input: CD8+ T cells from PBMCs. All receptors derive from a human donor in good health.

This chain uses TRBV28 with TRBJ2-1; 8 bases are a match to TRBD2. Trimming took 2 bases from V and 2 from J; bases not matched to a gene: 11. In germline, CDR1 is MDHEN, CDR2 SYDVKM. The CDR3 is made up of 18 amino acids. CDR3 loop: CASSLLPIAGLTYNEQFF. Written as DNA, the CDR3 is TGTGCCAGCAGTTTACTACCCATAGCGGGATTAACCTACAATGAGCAGTTCTTC.

The rearrangement uses TRBV5-8 and TRBJ1-1, with TRBD1 matching 8 bases. This CDR3 is built from 15 residues. The V segment lost 1 base and the J segment 2 bases; nucleotides outside the gene matches: 4. Germline CDR1 SGHTS, CDR2 YDEGEE. CDR3: CASSLTGGVNTEAFF. Here the CDR3 DNA reads TGTGCCAGCAGCTTGACAGGGGGTGTCAACACTGAAGCTTTCTTT.

The V gene is TRBV28, the J gene TRBJ1-5; D might be TRBD1 (6 bases). In germline, CDR1 is MDHEN, CDR2 SYDVKM. The CDR3 totals 17 residues. Trimming shortened V by 6 bases and J by 6 bases, and 24 bases separated the two germline ends. The CDR3 reads CASRDFMGQGLIQPQHF. The CDR3 DNA reads as TGTGCCAGCAGGGATTTCATGGGCCAGGGGTTGATTCAGCCCCAGCATTTT.

This chain links TRBV13 with TRBJ2-1; D is unclear. Trimming cost V 4 bases and J 7 bases, with 8 bases left between them. This CDR3 contains 12 residues. CDR1 and CDR2 (germline): PRHDT, FYEKMQ (reference sequence). Written as DNA, the CDR3 is TGTGCCAGCAGCTCCCGCCTTAATGAGCAGTTCTTC. As protein: CASSSRLNEQFF.

The gene calls are TRBV7-9 and TRBJ2-1; D tentatively reads TRBD1 or TRBD2 (5 bases each). Trimming shortened V by 2 bases and J by 4 bases, and 9 bases separated the two germline ends. Per the germline V gene, CDR1 is SEHNR and CDR2 is FQNEAQ (reference sequence). This CDR3 is built from 14 residues. The CDR3 spells CASSLNWGYNEQFF. CDR3 coding DNA: TGTGCCAGCAGCTTAAATTGGGGGTACAATGAGCAGTTCTTC.

V is TRBV9 and J is TRBJ2-1; TRBD1 matches 10 bases. V gave up 2 bases and J gave up 8 bases; unmatched junction bases: 16. The CDR3 is made up of 18 amino acids. Germline loops: CDR1 SGDLS, CDR2 YYNGEE. The CDR3 sequence is CASSVLKGTGVHVDEQFF. The CDR3 nucleotides read TGTGCCAGCAGCGTCCTGAAAGGGACAGGGGTCCATGTAGATGAGCAGTTCTTC.

This chain uses TRBV7-2 with TRBJ2-3; D possibly corresponds to TRBD2 (7 bases). Germline CDR1 is SGHTA and CDR2 is FQGNSA. Trimming took off 6 bases at V and 0 bases at J, with 13 bases between the two ends. The CDR3 runs to 15 residues. For the CDR3, the DNA is TGTGCCAGCAGGTTAAGGGGGGGCAGCACAGATACGCAGTATTTT. Its protein product is CASRLRGGSTDTQYF.

The V gene is TRBV19, the J gene TRBJ2-2, with TRBD2 matching 8 bases. The germline gives CDR1 LNHDA, CDR2 SQIVND (reference sequence). The V and J ends lost 2 bases and 5 bases, in that order; junction bases with no gene match: 7. The CDR3 is 16 residues long. CDR3 amino acids: CASSILRTSQTGELFF. In DNA, the CDR3 is TGTGCCAGTAGTATACTAAGGACTAGCCAAACCGGGGAGCTGTTTTTT.

This clonotype has just a few counts. V gene TRBV20-1 combines with J gene TRBJ1-5; D is unclear. Trimming pared 0 bases from V and 4 bases from J, leaving 7 bases between. The germline CDR1 and CDR2 sequences are DFQATT and SNEGSKA (reference sequence). The CDR3 is 13 residues long. This CDR3 reads CSARELGNQPQHF. CDR3 nucleotide sequence: TGCAGTGCTAGAGAATTAGGGAATCAGCCCCAGCATTTT.

J is TRBJ2-3 and V is TRBV27; the match to TRBD2 covers 9 bases. The V and J ends lost 5 bases and 2 bases, in that order; junction bases with no gene match: 11. Germline lookup yields CDR1 MNHEY and CDR2 SMNVEV (reference sequence). CDR3 size: 17 residues. The CDR3 DNA follows: TGTGCCAGCAGTGATTCCCTCGGACTAGCGAACACAGATACGCAGTATTTT. It encodes CASSDSLGLANTDTQYF.

The J gene is TRBJ1-5, the V gene TRBV3-1, with no clear D. Germline V gives CDR1 LGHDT, CDR2 YNNKEL (reference sequence). CDR3 length equals 15 residues. Trimming cost V 8 bases and J 1 base, with 15 bases left between them. In DNA form, the CDR3 reads TGTGCCAGCTTAATCCGGGCCCCGAGCAATCAGCCCCAGCATTTT. It codes for CASLIRAPSNQPQHF.

The rearrangement uses TRBV4-2 and TRBJ1-2; possibly TRBD1 for D (5 bases). The CDR3 covers 16 residues. The ends were cut back, 0 bases at V and 2 bases at J, with 13 bases in the middle. CDR1 is LGHNA, CDR2 YNFKEQ, per germline. CDR3 in amino acids: CASSQDVRGINYGYTF. The CDR3 coding sequence is TGTGCCAGCAGCCAAGATGTAAGGGGAATAAACTATGGCTACACCTTC.

The J gene is TRBJ2-7, the V gene TRBV7-6; D uncertain. This CDR3 has 15 residues. CDR1 and CDR2 from the germline V gene are SGHVS and FNYEAQ. V shed 5 bases and J shed 0 bases, with 14 bases lying between them. CDR3 DNA: TGTGCCAGCAGCCAAGAGGTGGGAATCTCCTACGAGCAGTACTTC. It codes for CASSQEVGISYEQYF.

The chain is built from TRBV28 and TRBJ2-3, with 7 positions matching TRBD2. The V segment lost 3 bases and the J segment 6 bases; nucleotides outside the gene matches: 12. Germline CDR1 and CDR2: MDHEN and SYDVKM. This CDR3 spans 16 amino acids. The CDR3 reads CASSFLAGDAWDTQYF. Here the CDR3 DNA reads TGTGCCAGCAGTTTCCTTGCGGGAGATGCCTGGGATACGCAGTATTTT.

The genes are TRBV19 and TRBJ2-1; the D is unclear. The CDR3 has 11 residues. Germline CDR1 LNHDA, CDR2 SQIVND (reference sequence). V was shortened by 5 bases and J by 14 bases, with 13 bases between the two germline ends. CDR3: CASSHGVIEFF. In DNA, the CDR3 is TGTGCCAGTAGTCATGGGGTAATCGAGTTCTTC.

V usage is TRBV3-1 and J usage is TRBJ2-1; D uncertain. V was shortened by 8 bases and J by 8 bases, with 19 bases between the two germline ends. This CDR3 is 14 amino acids long. The germline gives CDR1 LGHDT, CDR2 YNNKEL (reference sequence). The CDR3 sequence: CASALTGSGDEQFF. The CDR3 region has the DNA TGTGCCAGCGCCTTAACCGGAAGTGGGGATGAGCAGTTCTTC.

V and J are TRBV6-6 and TRBJ2-7, with D unresolved. The germline gives CDR1 MNHNY, CDR2 SVGAGI (reference sequence). This CDR3 has 15 amino acids. Trimming took off 8 bases at V and 2 bases at J, with 19 bases between the two ends. CDR3 nucleotide sequence: TGTGCCAGCTCTCACTCAAGACCGGATACCTACGAGCAGTACGTC. Residues: CASSHSRPDTYEQYV.

This rearrangement joins TRBV6-5 to TRBJ2-2; D call uncertain. The germline CDR1 and CDR2 sequences are MNHEY and SVGAGI. Trimming removed 0 bases from V and 2 bases from J, with 10 bases in between. The CDR3 spans 16 residues. The DNA of the CDR3 is TGTGCCAGCAGTTACTCGACCGAGCGAAACACCGGGGAGCTGTTTTTT. This encodes CASSYSTERNTGELFF.

V usage is TRBV7-3 and J usage is TRBJ2-2; tentative D call: TRBD2 (5 bases). The ends were cut back, 3 bases at V and 0 bases at J, with 5 bases in the middle. This CDR3 has 14 residues. Per the germline V gene, CDR1 is SGHTA and CDR2 is FQGTGA. The CDR3 reads CASSFSANTGELFF. The DNA of the CDR3 is TGTGCCAGCAGCTTTAGCGCGAACACCGGGGAGCTGTTTTTT.

The chain is built from TRBV5-6 and TRBJ2-7; tentative D call: TRBD2 (5 bases). Between the trimmed V and J ends, which lost 4 bases and 2 bases, there was a span of 16 bases. CDR1 and CDR2 (germline): SGHDT, YYEEEE. The CDR3 has 15 residues. The CDR3 sequence is CASSTVSEGAYEQYV. CDR3 in DNA: TGTGCCAGCAGCACCGTTTCTGAGGGAGCCTACGAGCAGTACGTC.

This sequence joins TRBV11-2 and TRBJ2-7; 10 nucleotides match TRBD2. CDR3 length: 16 amino acids. The germline V gene encodes CDR1 SGHAT and CDR2 FQNNGV. V shed 5 bases and J 4 bases; nucleotides not matched to a gene: 11. In DNA form, the CDR3 reads TGTGCCAGCAGCCTATTAGCGGGAGGACAGATGTACGAGCAGTACGTC. This gives the protein CASSLLAGGQMYEQYV.

V and J are TRBV11-2 and TRBJ2-2; D unresolved. Germline values: CDR1 SGHAT, CDR2 FQNNGV. This CDR3 region has 14 residues. Trimming cost V 0 bases and J 3 bases, with 5 bases left between them. CDR3 nucleotides: TGTGCCAGCAGCTTAGAGTGGGACACCGGGGAGCTGTTTTTT. This encodes CASSLEWDTGELFF.

The genes are TRBV28 and TRBJ2-2; TRBD1 might be the D (6 bases). Germline V gene data show CDR1 as MDHEN and CDR2 as SYDVKM. The V gene lost 4 bases and the J gene lost 1 base, with 13 bases spanning the gap. The CDR3 is 16 residues long. CDR3 in DNA: TGTGCCAGCAGTTCCACCCAGGGGCGGAACACCGGGGAGCTGTTTTTT. Protein sequence: CASSSTQGRNTGELFF.

This sequence joins TRBV11-2 and TRBJ2-2; TRBD2 matches at 12 bases. The germline CDR1 and CDR2 sequences are SGHAT and FQNNGV. V lost 5 bases and J lost 7; bases outside the gene matches: 8. CDR3 size: 16 residues. DNA for the CDR3: TGTGCCAGCAGCCCGCGACTAGCGGGAGATAACGGGGAGCTGTTTTTT. It is translated as CASSPRLAGDNGELFF.

V is TRBV4-3 and J is TRBJ1-1; D is unresolved. With 0 bases removed from V and 1 base from J, the gap between germline ends came to 6 bases. The CDR3 has 14 residues. Germline V gene lookup returns CDR1 LGHNA and CDR2 YSLEER. CDR3 residues: CASSQDSGNTEAFF. The CDR3 bases are TGCGCCAGCAGCCAAGACAGTGGGAACACTGAAGCTTTCTTT.

The V call is TRBV7-9, the J call TRBJ2-5; D not resolved. The length of the CDR3 is 11 residues. The germline V gene encodes CDR1 SEHNR and CDR2 FQNEAQ (reference sequence). The V gene lost 5 bases and the J gene lost 7 bases, with 8 bases spanning the gap. The DNA for the CDR3 is TGTGCCAGCAGCGTTGTAGGGACCCAGTACTTC. Amino acids: CASSVVGTQYF.

This chain uses TRBV9 with TRBJ2-1; no clear D gene. V lost 0 bases to trimming and J lost 8 bases, with 6 bases between them. CDR3 length: 12 amino acids. CDR1 is SGDLS and CDR2 is YYNGEE in the germline V gene. CDR3 bases: TGTGCCAGCAGCGTAGGAGGCTATGAGCAGTTCTTC. Residues: CASSVGGYEQFF.